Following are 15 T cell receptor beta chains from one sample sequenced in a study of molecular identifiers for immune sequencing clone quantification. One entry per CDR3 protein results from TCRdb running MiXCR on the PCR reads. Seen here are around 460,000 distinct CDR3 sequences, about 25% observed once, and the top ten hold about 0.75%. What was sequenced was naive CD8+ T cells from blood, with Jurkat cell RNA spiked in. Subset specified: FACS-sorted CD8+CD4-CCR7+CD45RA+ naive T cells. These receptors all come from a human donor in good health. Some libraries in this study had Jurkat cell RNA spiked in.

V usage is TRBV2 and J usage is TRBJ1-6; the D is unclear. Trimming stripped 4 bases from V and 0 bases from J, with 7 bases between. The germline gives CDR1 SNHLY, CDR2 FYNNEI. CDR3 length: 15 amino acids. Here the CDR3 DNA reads TGTGCCAGCAGTGCCCCCAGCTCCTATAATTCACCCCTCCACTTT. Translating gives CASSAPSSYNSPLHF.

CDR3 protein: CASSLRGSWYEQYF. For the CDR3, the DNA is TGCGCCAGCAGCTTGAGAGGGTCTTGGTACGAGCAGTACTTC. The chain joins TRBV5-1 to TRBJ2-7; TRBD2 is a possible D gene (5 bases). This CDR3 is 14 amino acids long. CDR1 is SGHRS and CDR2 is YFSETQ in the germline V gene. V dropped 1 base and J dropped 4 bases, with 12 bases sitting between them.

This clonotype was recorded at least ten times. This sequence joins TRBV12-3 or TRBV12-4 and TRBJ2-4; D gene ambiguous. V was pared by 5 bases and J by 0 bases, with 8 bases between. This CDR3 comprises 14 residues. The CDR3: CASSVHIAKNIQYF. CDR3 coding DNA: TGTGCCAGCAGTGTACACATAGCCAAAAACATTCAGTACTTC.

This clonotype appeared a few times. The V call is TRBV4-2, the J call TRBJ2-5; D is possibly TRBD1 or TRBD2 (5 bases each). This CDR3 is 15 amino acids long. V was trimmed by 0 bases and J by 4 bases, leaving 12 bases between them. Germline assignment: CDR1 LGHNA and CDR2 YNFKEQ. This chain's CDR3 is CASSQDPSGGETQYF. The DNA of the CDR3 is TGTGCCAGCAGCCAAGATCCTTCTGGGGGAGAGACCCAGTACTTC.

The CDR3 coding sequence is TGCGCCAGCAGCCAAGTTCGATACAATGAGCAGTTCTTC. Its protein product is CASSQVRYNEQFF. The chain employs TRBV4-1 and TRBJ2-1; the D is unclear. Between the trimmed V and J ends, which lost 1 base and 4 bases, there was a span of 5 bases. CDR1 and CDR2 (germline): MGHRA, YSYEKL. CDR3 length: 13 residues.

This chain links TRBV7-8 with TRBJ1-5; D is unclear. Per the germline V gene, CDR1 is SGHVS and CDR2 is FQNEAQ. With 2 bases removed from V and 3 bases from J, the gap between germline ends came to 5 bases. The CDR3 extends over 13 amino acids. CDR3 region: CASSLYVNQPQHF. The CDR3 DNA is TGTGCCAGCAGCTTATACGTCAATCAGCCCCAGCATTTT.

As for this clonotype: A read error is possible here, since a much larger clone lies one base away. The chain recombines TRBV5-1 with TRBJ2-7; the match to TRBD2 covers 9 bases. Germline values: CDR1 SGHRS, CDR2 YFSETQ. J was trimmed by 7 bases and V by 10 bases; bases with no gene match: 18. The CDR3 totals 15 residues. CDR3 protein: CAGRDGRGGLMEQYF. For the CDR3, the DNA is TGCGCCGGCCGTGATGGGCGGGGGGGCCTGATGGAGCAGTACTTC.

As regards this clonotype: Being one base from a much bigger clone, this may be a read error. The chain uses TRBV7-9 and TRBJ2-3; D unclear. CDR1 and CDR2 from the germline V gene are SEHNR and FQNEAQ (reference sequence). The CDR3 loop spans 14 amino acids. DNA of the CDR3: TGTGCCATCAGCTTACCCTCTGACGGAGATACGCAGTATTTT. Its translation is CAISLPSDGDTQYF.

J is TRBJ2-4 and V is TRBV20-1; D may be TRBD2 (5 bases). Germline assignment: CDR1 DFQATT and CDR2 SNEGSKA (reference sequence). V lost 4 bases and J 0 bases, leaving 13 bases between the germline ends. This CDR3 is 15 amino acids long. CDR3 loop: CSAMLTTLAKNIQYF. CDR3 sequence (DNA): TGCAGTGCTATGTTGACTACGCTAGCCAAAAACATTCAGTACTTC.

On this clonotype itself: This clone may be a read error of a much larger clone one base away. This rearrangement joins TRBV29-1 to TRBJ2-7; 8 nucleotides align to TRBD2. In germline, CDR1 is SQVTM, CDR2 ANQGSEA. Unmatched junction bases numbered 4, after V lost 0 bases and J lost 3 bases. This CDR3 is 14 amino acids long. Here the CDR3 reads CSVEDRAGGYEQYF. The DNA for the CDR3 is TGCAGCGTTGAAGATCGTGCGGGGGGCTACGAGCAGTACTTC.

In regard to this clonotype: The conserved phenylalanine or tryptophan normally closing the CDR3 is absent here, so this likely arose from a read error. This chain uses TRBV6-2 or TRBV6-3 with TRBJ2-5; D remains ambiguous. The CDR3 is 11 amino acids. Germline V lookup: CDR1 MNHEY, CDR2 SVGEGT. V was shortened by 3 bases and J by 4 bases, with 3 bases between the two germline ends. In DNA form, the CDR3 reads TGTGCCAGCAGTTATGGAGAGACCCAGTACCTC. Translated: CASSYGETQYL.

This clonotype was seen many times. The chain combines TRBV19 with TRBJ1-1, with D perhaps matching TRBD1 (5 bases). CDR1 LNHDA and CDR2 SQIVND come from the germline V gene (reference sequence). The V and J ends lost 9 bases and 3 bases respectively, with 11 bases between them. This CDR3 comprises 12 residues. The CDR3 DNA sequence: TGTGCCAGCCGACCGGGGGACACTGAAGCTTTCTTT. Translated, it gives CASRPGDTEAFF.

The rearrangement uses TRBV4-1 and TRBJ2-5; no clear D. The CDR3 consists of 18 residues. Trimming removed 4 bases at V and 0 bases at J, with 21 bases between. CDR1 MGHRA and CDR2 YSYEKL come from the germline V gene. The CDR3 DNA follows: TGCGCCAGCAGCCCACAAGATCCCCAGGTTAAGTACCAAGAGACCCAGTACTTC. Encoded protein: CASSPQDPQVKYQETQYF.

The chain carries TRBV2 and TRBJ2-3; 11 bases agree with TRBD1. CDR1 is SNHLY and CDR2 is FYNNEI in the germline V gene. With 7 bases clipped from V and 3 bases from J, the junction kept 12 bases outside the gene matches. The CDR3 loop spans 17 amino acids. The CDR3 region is CASIIGQGAIGTDTQYF. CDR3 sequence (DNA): TGTGCCAGCATCATCGGACAGGGGGCCATTGGGACAGATACGCAGTATTTT. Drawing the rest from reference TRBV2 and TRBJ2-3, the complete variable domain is EPEVTQTPSHQVTQMGQEVILRCVPISNHLYFYWYRQILGQKVEFLVSFYNNEISEKSEIFDDQFSVERPDGSNFTLKIRSTKLEDSAMYFCASIIGQGAIGTDTQYFGPGTRLTVL.

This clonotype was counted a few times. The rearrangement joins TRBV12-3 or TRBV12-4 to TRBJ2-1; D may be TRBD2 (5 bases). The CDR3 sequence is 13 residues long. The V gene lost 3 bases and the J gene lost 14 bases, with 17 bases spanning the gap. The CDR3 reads CASSFSEGSKEFF. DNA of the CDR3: TGTGCCAGCAGTTTTTCAGAGGGATCAAAGGAGTTCTTC.